This T cell receptor (beta chain) was documented in a study of CD8+CD57+ T cells in acquired aplastic anemia. The study, taken as a whole, reports: Comparison of patients with controls identified about 27 shared CD8+ CDR3 sequences.

This clonotype was recorded once. Its antigen is unidentified. It was patients with CD8+CD57+ cell expansion by flow cytometry who were chosen for sequencing. Genomic DNA was employed as the template in profiling TCR beta VDJ and CDR3. From the reads, TCRdb called clonotypes with MiXCR, one entry per CDR3 protein. Of around 200,000 distinct CDR3 sequences listed, 48% are singletons. Germline V lookup: CDR1 DFQATT, CDR2 SNEGSKA (reference sequence). The CDR3 sequence is 14 residues long. V was pared by 5 bases and J by 5 bases, with 9 bases of the junction left unmatched. The TCR comes from a human donor with aplastic anemia. This sequence joins TRBV20-1 and TRBJ2-5; 9 bases agree with TRBD2. The sequencing input was sorted CD4+, CD8+, or CD8+CD57+ T cells (not recorded which) from PBMCs. The CDR3 loop reads CSAPSERGVETQYF. CDR3 nucleotides: TGCAGTGCTCCCTCCGAGCGGGGGGTGGAGACCCAGTACTTC.